The clone carrying this T cell receptor (beta chain) was detected only a few times. Researchers took RNA transcripts and amplified the TCR beta CDR3 regions from them. Primed by the HTBI set, a first-round RT-PCR was run on the TCR CDR3. TCRdb independently ran MiXCR on the multiplex PCR reads; one entry per CDR3 protein. The sample lists hundreds of thousands of distinct CDR3 sequences, around 15% occurring once. This record belongs to a study of T cells in Graves' hyperthyroidism and ophthalmopathy. Trimming removed 2 bases from V and 1 base from J, with 10 bases in between. CDR3 length: 15 amino acids. CDR1 is MGHRA and CDR2 is YSYEKL in the germline V gene.

The sequencing sample was made of blood. This sequence originates from a woman between 18 and 29 years old with Graves' hyperthyroidism. J is TRBJ2-3 and V is TRBV4-1; no reliable D call. CDR3 protein: CASSQLTGGTDTQYF. CDR3 bases: TGCGCCAGCAGCCAATTGACTGGCGGCACAGATACGCAGTATTTT.